This is a list of T cell receptor beta chains from one sample in a study of neurological immune-mediated disorders. TCRdb re-analysed the 5' RACE reads in MiXCR, keeping a single row per CDR3 protein. Seen here are roughly 74,000 distinct CDR3 sequences, around 5.2% observed once, and the top ten hold about 8%. The sample was PBMCs. These receptors were obtained from a man younger than 30 with multiple sclerosis. Each CDR3 is given with its conserved first and last residue. A D gene is named only where the DNA matches it firmly. Only part of the rows carry a size: once, few, many, or a class if the clone is expanded.

many,TRBV7-2,TRBJ2-5,NA,TGTGCCAGCAGCTTTCGGGCCTCAGAGACCCAGTACTTC,CASSFRASETQYF
many,TRBV2,TRBJ1-1,TRBD1,TGTGCCAGCAGAAGGACAGGGGGAGGTACTGAAGCTTTCTTT,CASRRTGGGTEAFF
many,TRBV7-3,TRBJ2-6,TRBD1,TGTGCCAGCAGCCGACAGGGAACCGGGGCCAACGTCCTGACTTTC,CASSRQGTGANVLTF
many,TRBV15,TRBJ2-3,NA,TGTGCCACCAGCACAATTACGAGACTAGGTGGAACAGATACGCAGTATTTT,CATSTITRLGGTDTQYF
many,TRBV24-1,TRBJ1-2,TRBD1,TGTGCCACCAGTGATTTTTCACAGGGGACTAACTATGGCTACACCTTC,CATSDFSQGTNYGYTF
many,TRBV10-3,TRBJ2-7,NA,TGTGCCATTGCGGAGGCCCTCTACGAGCAGTACTTC,CAIAEALYEQYF
NA,TRBV20-1,TRBJ1-5,NA,TGCAGTGCTAGAGAAGGGGGGGCAGGTCAGCCCCAGAATTTT,CSAREGGAGQPQNF
many,TRBV5-1,TRBJ2-2,NA,TGCGCCAGCAGCTTGGCGGGGTCAGGCACCGGGGAGCTGTTTTTT,CASSLAGSGTGELFF
many,TRBV5-1,TRBJ1-2,NA,TGCGCCAGCAGCTTGGGACGGATATCCAACTATGGCTACACCTTC,CASSLGRISNYGYTF
many,TRBV11-2,TRBJ2-5,TRBD2,TGTGCCAGCAGCCCCGGGACTAGCACCGGGGGTGGGGAGACCCAGTACTTC,CASSPGTSTGGGETQYF
many,TRBV27,TRBJ2-7,TRBD1,TGTGCCAGCAGTTTATATCCGGGACAGGGGGTCCGCGAGCAGTACTTC,CASSLYPGQGVREQYF
many,TRBV7-2,TRBJ1-1,TRBD1,TGTGCCAGCAGGAAGGGGGACAGCCTGCCGAACACTGAAGCTTTCTTT,CASRKGDSLPNTEAFF
many,TRBV19,TRBJ1-2,NA,TGTGCCAGTAGTCGGACAGTCTGGAATGGCTACACCTTC,CASSRTVWNGYTF
many,TRBV20-1,TRBJ1-1,TRBD1,TGCAGTGCTAGTAACAGGGGGCGGACTGAAGCTTTCTTT,CSASNRGRTEAFF
many,TRBV20-1,TRBJ2-1,NA,TGCAGTGCTAGGTGGGTCGAGCAGTTCTTC,CSARWVEQFF
many,TRBV28,TRBJ2-2,TRBD1,TGTGCCACCAAGTCAGGGGGCCAATTCGGGGAGCTGTTTTTT,CATKSGGQFGELFF
many,TRBV24-1,TRBJ2-7,NA,TGTGCCACCAGTGACCCCTACAGGGCCGAGCAGTACTTC,CATSDPYRAEQYF
many,TRBV20-1,TRBJ2-7,NA,TGCAGTGCTAGAGATTATGGGCGGGGCGAGTACTTC,CSARDYGRGEYF
many,TRBV5-1,TRBJ2-7,TRBD1,TGCGCCAGCAGCGGGGACAGTTTGTCCTACGAGCAGTACTTC,CASSGDSLSYEQYF
many,TRBV5-1,TRBJ2-2,TRBD1,TGCGCCAGCAGCCCGGGACAGGGTTATCTGAAGGGCACCGGGGAGCTGTTTTTT,CASSPGQGYLKGTGELFF
many,TRBV30,TRBJ2-5,TRBD2,TGTGCCTGGAGTAAAAGCGGGAGAGTTGGGTTCCAAGAGACCCAGTACTTC,CAWSKSGRVGFQETQYF
many,TRBV20-1,TRBJ2-4,NA,TGCAGTGCCACGGGAGCGTGGGCCAAAAACATTCAGTACTTC,CSATGAWAKNIQYF
many,TRBV2,TRBJ2-3,NA,TGTGCCAGCAGTGAAGAAGCGGGCCGCCAACAAGATACGCAGTATTTT,CASSEEAGRQQDTQYF